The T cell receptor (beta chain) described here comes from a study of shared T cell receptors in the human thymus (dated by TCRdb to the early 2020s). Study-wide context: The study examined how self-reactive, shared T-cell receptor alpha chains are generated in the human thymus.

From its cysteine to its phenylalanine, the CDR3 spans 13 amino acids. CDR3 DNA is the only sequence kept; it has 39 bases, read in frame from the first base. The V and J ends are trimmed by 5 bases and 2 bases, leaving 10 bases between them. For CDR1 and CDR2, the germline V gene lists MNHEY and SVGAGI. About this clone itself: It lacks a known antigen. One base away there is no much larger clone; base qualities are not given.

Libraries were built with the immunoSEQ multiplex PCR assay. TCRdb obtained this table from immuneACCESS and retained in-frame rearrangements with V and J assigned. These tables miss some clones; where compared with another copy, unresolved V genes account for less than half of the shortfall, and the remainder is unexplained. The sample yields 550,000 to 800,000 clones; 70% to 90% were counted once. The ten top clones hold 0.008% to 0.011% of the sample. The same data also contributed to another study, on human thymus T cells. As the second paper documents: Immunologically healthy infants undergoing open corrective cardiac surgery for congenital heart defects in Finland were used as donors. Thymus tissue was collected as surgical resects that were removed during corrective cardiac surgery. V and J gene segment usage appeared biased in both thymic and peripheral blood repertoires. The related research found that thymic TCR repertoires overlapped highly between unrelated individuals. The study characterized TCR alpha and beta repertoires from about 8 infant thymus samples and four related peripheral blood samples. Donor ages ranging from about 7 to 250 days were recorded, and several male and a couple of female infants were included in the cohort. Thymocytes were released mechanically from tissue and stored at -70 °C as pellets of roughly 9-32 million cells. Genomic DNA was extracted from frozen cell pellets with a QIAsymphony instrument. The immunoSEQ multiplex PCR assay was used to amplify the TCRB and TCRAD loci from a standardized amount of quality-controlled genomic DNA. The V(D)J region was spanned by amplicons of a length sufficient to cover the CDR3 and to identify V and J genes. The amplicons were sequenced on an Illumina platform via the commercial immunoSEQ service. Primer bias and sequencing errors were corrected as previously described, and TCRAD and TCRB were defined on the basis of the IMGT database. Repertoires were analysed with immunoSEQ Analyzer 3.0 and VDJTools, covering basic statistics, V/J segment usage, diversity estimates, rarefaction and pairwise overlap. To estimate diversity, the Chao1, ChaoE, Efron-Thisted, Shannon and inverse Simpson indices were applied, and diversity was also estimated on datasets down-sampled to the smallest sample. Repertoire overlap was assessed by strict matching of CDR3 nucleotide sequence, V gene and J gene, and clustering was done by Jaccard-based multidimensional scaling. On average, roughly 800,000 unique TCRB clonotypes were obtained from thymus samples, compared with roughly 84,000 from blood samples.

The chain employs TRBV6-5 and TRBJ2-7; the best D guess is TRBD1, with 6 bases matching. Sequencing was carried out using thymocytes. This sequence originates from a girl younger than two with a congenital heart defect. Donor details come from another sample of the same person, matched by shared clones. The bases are TGTGCCAGCAGTCAGGGGATCGCCTACGAGCAGTACTTC. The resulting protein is CASSQGIAYEQYF.